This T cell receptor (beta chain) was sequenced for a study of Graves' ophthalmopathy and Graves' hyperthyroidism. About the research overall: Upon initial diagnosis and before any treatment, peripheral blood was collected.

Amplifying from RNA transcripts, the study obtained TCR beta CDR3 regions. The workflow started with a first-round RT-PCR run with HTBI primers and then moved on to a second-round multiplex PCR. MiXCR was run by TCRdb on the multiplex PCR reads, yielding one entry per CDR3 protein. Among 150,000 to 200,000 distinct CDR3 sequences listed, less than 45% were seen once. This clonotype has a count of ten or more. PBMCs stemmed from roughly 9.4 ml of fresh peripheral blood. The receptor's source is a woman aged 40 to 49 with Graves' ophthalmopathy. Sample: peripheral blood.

The CDR3 sequence is CASGLGEETQYF. CDR3 coding DNA: TGTGCTAGTGGTTTGGGGGAAGAGACCCAGTACTTC. The chain has TRBV12-5 and TRBJ2-5; D is unclear. This CDR3 is built from 12 residues. V was trimmed by 1 base and J by 3 bases, leaving 3 bases between them. Germline V gene data show CDR1 as LGHNT and CDR2 as FRNRAP.